The rows below give T cell receptor beta chains drawn from one sample of a study of blood T cell repertoires in COVID-19. The assay was immunoSEQ multiplex PCR, and TCRdb's table has in-frame clones only and misses some. The data show around 130,000 clones, with around 86% seen just once and about 9.9% held by the top ten. Sequenced input: peripheral blood. These receptors were taken from a man aged 35 to 55 with active or convalescent COVID-19. The CDR3 runs from the conserved cysteine through the conserved F or W. The D gene is left open where the match is weak. Part of the rows lack a size; the others show once, few, many or a class for expanded clones.

-,14,TRBV5-4,-,TRBJ2-3,TGTGCCAGCAGCTTGGCCGGGGAGGCAGATACGCAGTATTTT,CASSLAGEADTQYF
TRBD2,12,TRBV5-6,-,TRBJ2-1,TGTGCCAGCGGAGTAGCGGGGGGAGAGCAGTTCTTC,CASGVAGGEQFF
TRBD2,16,TRBV5-1,-,TRBJ2-5,TGCGCCAGCAGCTCGAACGGGGGGGCATTGCAAGAGACCCAGTACTTC,CASSSNGGALQETQYF
-,14,TRBV3-1/TRBV3-2,-,TRBJ1-2,TGTGCCAGCAGCCAAGACCAGGGCAGCAATGGCTACACCTTC,CASSQDQGSNGYTF
TRBD1,17,TRBV19,-,TRBJ1-1,TGTGCCAGCCGTACCGGACAGGGGGCTATAGGGTACACTGAAGCTTTCTTT,CASRTGQGAIGYTEAFF
-,14,TRBV2,-,TRBJ1-2,TGTGCCAGCAGTGAAGACACGTATAACTATGGCTACACCTTC,CASSEDTYNYGYTF
-,16,TRBV5-1,-,TRBJ2-1,TGCGCCAGCAAGGTGATCGGGGGACCAACCGGCAATGAGCAGTTCTTC,CASKVIGGPTGNEQFF
TRBD1,16,TRBV5-8,-,TRBJ1-3,TGTGCCAGCAGCTTGGGACAGGGATTCTCTGGAAACACCATATATTTT,CASSLGQGFSGNTIYF
TRBD1,17,TRBV30,-,TRBJ2-6,TGTGCCTGGAGTCGAGACAGGGGTCTCCCTGGGGCCAACGTCCTGACTTTC,CAWSRDRGLPGANVLTF
-,11,TRBV29-1,-,TRBJ1-4,TGCAGCGTCGGAACTAATGAAAAACTGTTTTTT,CSVGTNEKLFF
TRBD2,18,TRBV7-2,few,TRBJ2-7,TGTGCCAGCAGCCCTCGATCCGGGACTAGCTCGAGCTCCTACGAGCAGTACTTC,CASSPRSGTSSSSYEQYF
-,15,TRBV7-8,-,TRBJ1-5,TGTGCCAGCAGCCAAGAACTTGACGGGAATCAGCCCCAGCATTTT,CASSQELDGNQPQHF
TRBD1,13,TRBV19,-,TRBJ2-7,TGTGCCTCCAACAGGGGGCTTCCCTACGAGCAGTACTTC,CASNRGLPYEQYF
TRBD1,14,TRBV7-3,-,TRBJ1-3,TGTGCCAGCAGCCAGACAGGGGGACGTGACACCATATATTTT,CASSQTGGRDTIYF
-,15,TRBV27,-,TRBJ2-1,TGTGCCAGCAGTTTAGGGCCGATCTCCTACAATGAGCAGTTCTTC,CASSLGPISYNEQFF
TRBD1,16,TRBV15,-,TRBJ2-2,TGTGCCACCAGCAGACGCACAGGGGGATGGACCGGGGAGCTGTTTTTT,CATSRRTGGWTGELFF
TRBD1,15,TRBV20-1,-,TRBJ2-2,TGCAGTGCTAGTCGGGGACAGGGGTATTCCGGGGAGCTGTTTTTT,CSASRGQGYSGELFF
TRBD1,15,TRBV5-1,-,TRBJ1-5,TGCGCCAGCAGCTTGACTGGGACAGGGGAACAGCCCCAGCATTTT,CASSLTGTGEQPQHF
TRBD2,14,TRBV7-2,-,TRBJ2-2,TGTGCCAGCAGCTTAGTGCGGGGGACCGGGGAGCTGTTTTTT,CASSLVRGTGELFF
TRBD2,15,TRBV5-1,-,TRBJ2-5,TGCGCCAGCAGCTTGGTGATAGCGGGGCAAGAGACCCAGTACTTC,CASSLVIAGQETQYF
TRBD1,16,TRBV5-5,-,TRBJ1-5,TGTGCCAGCAGACCCACTATTCGACAGGGGCTTGAGCCCCAGCATTTT,CASRPTIRQGLEPQHF
TRBD2,19,TRBV29-1,-,TRBJ2-3,TGCAGCGTTGAAATTCGCTCCGTGACTAGCGGGGGGGCGGTAGATACGCAGTATTTT,CSVEIRSVTSGGAVDTQYF
-,12,TRBV30,once,TRBJ2-1,TGTGCCTCCCTCCGGGCCCGGGGTGAGCAGTTCTTC,CASLRARGEQFF
-,13,TRBV5-6,-,TRBJ1-5,TGTGCCAGCAGCCCTAGCCCGGGTCAGCCCCAGCATTTT,CASSPSPGQPQHF
TRBD1,17,TRBV5-6,-,TRBJ1-5,TGTGCCAGCAGCTTGGGGGACAGGGGGCTAAGAAATCAGCCCCAGCATTTT,CASSLGDRGLRNQPQHF
TRBD1,15,TRBV5-1,-,TRBJ1-6,TGCGCCAGCAGCACGACAGGGGGCATTAATTCACCCCTCCACTTT,CASSTTGGINSPLHF
TRBD2,15,TRBV9,-,TRBJ2-5,TGTGCCAGCAGCGTAGACGGGGGGATCCAAGAGACCCAGTACTTC,CASSVDGGIQETQYF
-,16,TRBV6-1,-,TRBJ2-7,TGTGCCAGCAGTGAAGCCGGGACTCTGGGAAGGCGCGAGCAGTACTTC,CASSEAGTLGRREQYF
TRBD1,19,TRBV4-1,-,TRBJ1-2,TGCGCCAGCAGCCACGGATTGGGACAGGGGAGAACTGGGGAAACTGGCTACACCTTC,CASSHGLGQGRTGETGYTF
-,13,TRBV6-5,-,TRBJ1-5,TGTGCCAGTAGCATCGGGGGGAATCAGCCCCAGCATTTT,CASSIGGNQPQHF
TRBD1,16,TRBV4-2,-,TRBJ2-7,TGTGCCAGCAGCCAAGGCCGCGGGACAGGGTTTCCCGAGCAGTACTTC,CASSQGRGTGFPEQYF
-,14,TRBV3-1/TRBV3-2,-,TRBJ2-7,TGTGCCAGCAGCCAAGAATCTGTTCCCTACGAGCAGTACTTC,CASSQESVPYEQYF
-,15,TRBV7-9,-,TRBJ2-2,TGTGCCAGCAGCTACTCCCGGGAGCACACCGGGGAGCTGTTTTTT,CASSYSREHTGELFF
TRBD1,14,TRBV18,-,TRBJ1-4,TGTGCCAGCTCATCAGGACAGGTATACGAAAAACTGTTTTTT,CASSSGQVYEKLFF
-,13,TRBV30,once,TRBJ1-1,TGTGCCTGGACCCGACTCAGTAGCACTGAAGCTTTCTTT,CAWTRLSSTEAFF
TRBD1,16,TRBV9,-,TRBJ2-1,TGTGCCAGCAGCGGGGTCATGACAGGGGGGAACAATGAGCAGTTCTTC,CASSGVMTGGNNEQFF
TRBD1,14,TRBV11-2,-,TRBJ1-2,TGTGCCAGCAGCTACAGACAGGGGGCTAGTGGCTACACCTTC,CASSYRQGASGYTF
-,14,TRBV5-1,-,TRBJ2-3,TGCGCCAGCAGCTCCGGGGAGAGGACAGATACGCAGTATTTT,CASSSGERTDTQYF
TRBD2,16,TRBV19,-,TRBJ2-3,TGTGCCAGTAGTAGGCGGTGGACTAGCGAGGCAGATACGCAGTATTTT,CASSRRWTSEADTQYF
-,16,TRBV27,few,TRBJ2-1,TGTGCCAGCAGTTCGGGGGAAGGTTGGGGGGGCGAGGAGCAGTTCTTC,CASSSGEGWGGEEQFF
TRBD2,17,TRBV6-2/TRBV6-3,-,TRBJ2-5,TGTGCCAGCAGTTTCAACCTGGGTAGCGGGGGGTTAGAGACCCAGTACTTC,CASSFNLGSGGLETQYF